This T cell receptor (beta chain) was retrieved from a study of cytomegalovirus exposure and HLA in healthy donors. General study findings and limits: A later analysis found first-cohort TCR clusters tended to co-occur in the 90 to 150 validation repertoires.

The validation cohort, a group of 90 to 150 subjects, included the donors and was separate from the approximately 660-subject first cohort. Repertoires were generated with immunoSEQ multiplex PCR, while TCRdb's copy carries only in-frame clones and drops some. The sample holds 65,000 to 90,000 clones; approximately 96% are singletons and the top ten take less than 4%. A note on this clone: Its antigen is not identified.

Sequencing used PBMCs. This sequence originates from a man younger than 35 in good health and CMV-seronegative.

CDR3 nucleotide sequence: TGTGCCAGAGGGACAGCCTCTAATGAAAAACTGTTTTTT. This sequence encodes CARGTASNEKLFF. V usage is TRBV2 and J usage is TRBJ1-4, with 7 bases that match TRBD1. The germline gives CDR1 SNHLY, CDR2 FYNNEI. The ends lost 9 bases at V and 3 bases at J; junction bases unmatched: 4. There are 13 residues in the CDR3.